These 11 T cell receptor beta chains were all obtained from the same sample, sequenced in a study of blood T cell repertoires in COVID-19. TCRdb's copy holds only in-frame clones and misses some; the assay was immunoSEQ multiplex PCR. The sample lists some 190,000 clones; roughly nine tenths were seen once. The sequenced material came from PBMCs or T cells enriched from blood (not recorded which). Source of these receptors: a woman aged 40 to 50 with acute COVID-19.

This clone is a singleton in its sample. The rearrangement joins TRBV2 to TRBJ1-5; D is perhaps TRBD1 (5 bases). The CDR3 runs 14 residues. The germline V and J ends were trimmed by 8 bases and 0 bases, with 11 bases remaining between them. The germline V gene has CDR1 SNHLY and CDR2 FYNNEI. The CDR3 is CASERGYSNQPQHF. As DNA, the CDR3 is TGTGCCAGCGAAAGGGGATATAGCAATCAGCCCCAGCATTTT.

V is TRBV5-6 and J is TRBJ1-5; D might be TRBD1 (5 bases). The germline gives CDR1 SGHDT, CDR2 YYEEEE. The V end lost 4 bases, the J end lost 3 bases, and 14 bases lay between the germline ends. This CDR3 spans 15 amino acids. Written as DNA, the CDR3 is TGTGCCAGCAGCCGCGGTGACAGATACAATCAGCCCCAGCATTTT. Its protein product is CASSRGDRYNQPQHF.

V gene TRBV7-8 combines with J gene TRBJ2-6, with TRBD2 matching over 7 bases. The trim removed 5 bases at V and 0 bases at J, leaving 7 bases unmatched. The germline V gene has CDR1 SGHVS and CDR2 FQNEAQ. The CDR3 has 17 amino acids. The DNA for the CDR3 is TGTGCCAGCAGCCCCCGGGAGGCTAGCTCTGGGGCCAACGTCCTGACTTTC. This translates into CASSPREASSGANVLTF.

This sequence joins TRBV9 and TRBJ2-2; weak D call: TRBD1 (5 bases). Trimming left V 0 bases short and J 0 bases short, with 9 bases between. In germline, CDR1 is SGDLS, CDR2 YYNGEE. The CDR3 length is 16 residues. The CDR3 spells CASSVGGRANTGELFF. CDR3 DNA: TGTGCCAGCAGCGTAGGAGGCAGGGCGAACACCGGGGAGCTGTTTTTT.

The V and J genes are TRBV2 and TRBJ1-4; tentative D call: TRBD1 (6 bases). Germline lookup yields CDR1 SNHLY and CDR2 FYNNEI. With 0 bases removed from V and 0 bases from J, the gap between germline ends came to 8 bases. CDR3 size: 16 residues. Written as DNA, the CDR3 is TGTGCCAGCAGTGAAGCGAGGACAGCAACTAATGAAAAACTGTTTTTT. Amino acids: CASSEARTATNEKLFF.

The chain employs TRBV4-3 and TRBJ1-3; D unresolved. V dropped 4 bases and J dropped 2 bases, with 12 bases sitting between them. There are 15 residues in the CDR3. The germline V gene encodes CDR1 LGHNA and CDR2 YSLEER. The CDR3, as DNA: TGCGCCAGCAGCCCTCAGGCCCTCGCTGGAAACACCATATATTTT. Amino acid sequence: CASSPQALAGNTIYF.

The V and J genes are TRBV19 and TRBJ1-5; 7 positions agree with TRBD1. Germline-derived CDR1 and CDR2 are LNHDA and SQIVND (reference sequence). This CDR3 region has 13 residues. V lost 5 bases to trimming and J lost 6 bases; unmatched junction nucleotides: 4. The CDR3 DNA is TGTGCCAGTAGTGACAGGGTCAGTCAGCCCCAGCATTTT. Residues: CASSDRVSQPQHF.

The chain joins TRBV28 to TRBJ1-4; 9 bases line up with TRBD1. Trimming removed 5 bases from V and 6 bases from J; junction bases left unmatched: 13. The CDR3 loop spans 17 amino acids. Germline V gene data show CDR1 as MDHEN and CDR2 as SYDVKM. The chain's CDR3 is CASSPIKTGGGHEKLFF. In DNA, the CDR3 is TGTGCCAGCAGTCCTATCAAAACAGGGGGCGGCCATGAAAAACTGTTTTTT.

The chain links TRBV19 to TRBJ1-4; D is possibly TRBD1 (6 bases). V was cut by 8 bases and J by 6 bases, with 28 bases left in between. The CDR3 length is 18 residues. Germline V gene lookup returns CDR1 LNHDA and CDR2 SQIVND (reference sequence). In nucleotides, the CDR3 is TGTGCCAGTTCAAGCCAGGGGATAGCCTTGGGGGCCGATGAAAAACTGTTTTTT. Its translation is CASSSQGIALGADEKLFF. The full variable domain, completed using reference TRBV19 and TRBJ1-4, is DGGITQSPKYLFRKEGQNVTLSCEQNLNHDAMYWYRQDPGQGLRLIYYSQIVNDFQKGDIAEGYSVSREKKESFPLTVTSAQKNPTAFYLCASSSQGIALGADEKLFFGSGTQLSVL.

This chain joins TRBV19 and TRBJ2-2; 8 bases line up with TRBD1. From germline, CDR1 is LNHDA and CDR2 SQIVND (reference sequence). The CDR3 length is 15 residues. V shed 3 bases and J 5 bases; nucleotides not matched to a gene: 5. CDR3 amino acids: CASSMRQGLTGELFF. Written as DNA, the CDR3 is TGTGCCAGTAGTATGCGACAGGGGCTGACCGGGGAGCTGTTTTTT.

The chain couples TRBV12-5 to TRBJ1-2, with D tentatively TRBD1 (5 bases). The germline V and J ends were trimmed by 3 bases and 8 bases, with 13 bases remaining between them. This CDR3 has 13 amino acids. The V gene's germline CDR1 is LGHNT and CDR2 FRNRAP. The CDR3 loop reads CASGLPPWGGYTF. In nucleotides, the CDR3 is TGTGCTAGTGGTTTACCCCCCTGGGGCGGCTACACCTTC.